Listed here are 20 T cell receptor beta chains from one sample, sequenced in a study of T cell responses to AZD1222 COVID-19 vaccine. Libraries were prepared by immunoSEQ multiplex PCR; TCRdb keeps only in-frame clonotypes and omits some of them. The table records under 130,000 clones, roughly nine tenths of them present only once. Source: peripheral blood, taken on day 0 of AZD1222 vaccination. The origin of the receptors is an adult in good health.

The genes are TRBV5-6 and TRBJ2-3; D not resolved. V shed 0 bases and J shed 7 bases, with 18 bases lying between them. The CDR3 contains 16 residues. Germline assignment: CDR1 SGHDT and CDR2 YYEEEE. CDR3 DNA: TGTGCCAGCAGCTTGGGGGGAAGGGCGTCTCGGAATACGCAGTATTTT. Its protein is CASSLGGRASRNTQYF.

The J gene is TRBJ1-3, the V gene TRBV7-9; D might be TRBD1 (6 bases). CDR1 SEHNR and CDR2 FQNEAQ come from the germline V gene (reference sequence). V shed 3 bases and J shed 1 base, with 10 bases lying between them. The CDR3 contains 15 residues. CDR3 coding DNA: TGTGCCAGCAGCTTGGGGGCCTCTTCTGGAAACACCATATATTTT. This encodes CASSLGASSGNTIYF.

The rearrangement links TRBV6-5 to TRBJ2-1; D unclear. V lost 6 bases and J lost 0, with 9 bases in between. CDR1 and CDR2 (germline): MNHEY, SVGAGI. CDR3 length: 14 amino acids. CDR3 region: CASRGSSSYNEQFF. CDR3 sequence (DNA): TGTGCCAGCAGGGGATCGAGCTCCTACAATGAGCAGTTCTTC.

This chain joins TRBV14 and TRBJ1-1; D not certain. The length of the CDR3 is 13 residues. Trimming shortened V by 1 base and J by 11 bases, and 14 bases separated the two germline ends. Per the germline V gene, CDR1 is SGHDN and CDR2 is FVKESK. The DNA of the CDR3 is TGTGCCAGCAGCCAAGGTCGAGGCGTCGGCGCTTTCTTT. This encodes CASSQGRGVGAFF.

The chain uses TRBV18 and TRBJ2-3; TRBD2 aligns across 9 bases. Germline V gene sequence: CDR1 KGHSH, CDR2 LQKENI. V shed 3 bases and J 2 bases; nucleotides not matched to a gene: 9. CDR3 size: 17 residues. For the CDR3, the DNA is TGTGCCAGCTCACCGACGCTAGCGGGGTTCTTCACAGATACGCAGTATTTT. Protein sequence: CASSPTLAGFFTDTQYF. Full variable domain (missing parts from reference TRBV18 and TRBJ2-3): NAGVMQNPRHLVRRRGQEARLRCSPMKGHSHVYWYRQLPEEGLKFMVYLQKENIIDESGMPKERFSAEFPKEGPSILRIQQVVRGDSAAYFCASSPTLAGFFTDTQYFGPGTRLTVL.

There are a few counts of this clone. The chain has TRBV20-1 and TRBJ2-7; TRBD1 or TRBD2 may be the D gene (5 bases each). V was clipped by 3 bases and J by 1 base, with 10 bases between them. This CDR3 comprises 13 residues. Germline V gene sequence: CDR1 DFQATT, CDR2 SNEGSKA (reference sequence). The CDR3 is CSASDGASYEQYF. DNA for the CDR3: TGCAGTGCTAGTGACGGGGCGTCCTACGAGCAGTACTTC.

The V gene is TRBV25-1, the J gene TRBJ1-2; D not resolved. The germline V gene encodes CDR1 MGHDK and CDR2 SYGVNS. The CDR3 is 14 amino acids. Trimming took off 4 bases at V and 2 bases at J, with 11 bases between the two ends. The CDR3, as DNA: TGTGCCAGCAGTGCCCCGGGTCGAAACTATGGCTACACCTTC. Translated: CASSAPGRNYGYTF.

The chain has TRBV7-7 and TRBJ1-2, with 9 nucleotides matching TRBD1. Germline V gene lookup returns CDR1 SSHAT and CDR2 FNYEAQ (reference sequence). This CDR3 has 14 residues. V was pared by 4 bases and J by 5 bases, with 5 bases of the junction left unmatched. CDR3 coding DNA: TGTGCCAGCAGCTCAAGACAGGGGGGGTATGGCTACACCTTC. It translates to CASSSRQGGYGYTF.

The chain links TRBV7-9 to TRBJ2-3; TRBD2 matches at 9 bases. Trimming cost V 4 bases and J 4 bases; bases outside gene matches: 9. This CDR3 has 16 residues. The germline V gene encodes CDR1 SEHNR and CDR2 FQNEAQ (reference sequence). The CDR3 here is CASSSGTSKVSDTQYF. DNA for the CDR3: TGTGCCAGCAGCTCAGGGACTAGCAAAGTATCAGATACGCAGTATTTT.

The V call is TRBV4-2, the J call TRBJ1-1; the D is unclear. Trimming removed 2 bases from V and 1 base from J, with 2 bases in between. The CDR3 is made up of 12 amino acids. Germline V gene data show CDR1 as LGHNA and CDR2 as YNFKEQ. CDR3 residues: CASSQRNTEAFF. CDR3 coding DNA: TGTGCCAGCAGCCAAAGGAACACTGAAGCTTTCTTT.

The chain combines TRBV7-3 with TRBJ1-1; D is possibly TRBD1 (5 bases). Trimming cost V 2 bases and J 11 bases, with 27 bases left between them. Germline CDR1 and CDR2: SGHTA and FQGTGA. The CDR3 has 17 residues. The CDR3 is CASSLYPSDRGTRQAFF. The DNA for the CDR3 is TGTGCCAGCAGCTTATATCCGTCGGATAGGGGCACCCGGCAGGCTTTCTTT.

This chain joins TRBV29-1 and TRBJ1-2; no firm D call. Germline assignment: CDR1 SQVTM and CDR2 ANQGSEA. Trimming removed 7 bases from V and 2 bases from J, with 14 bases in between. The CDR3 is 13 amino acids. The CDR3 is CSAREAENYGYTF. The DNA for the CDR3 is TGCAGCGCTAGGGAGGCTGAGAACTATGGCTACACCTTC. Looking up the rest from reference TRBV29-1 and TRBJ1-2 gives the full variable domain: SAVISQKPSRDICQRGTSLTIQCQVDSQVTMMFWYRQQPGQSLTLIATANQGSEATYESGFVIDKFPISRPNLTFSTLTVSNMSPEDSSIYLCSAREAENYGYTFGSGTRLTVV.

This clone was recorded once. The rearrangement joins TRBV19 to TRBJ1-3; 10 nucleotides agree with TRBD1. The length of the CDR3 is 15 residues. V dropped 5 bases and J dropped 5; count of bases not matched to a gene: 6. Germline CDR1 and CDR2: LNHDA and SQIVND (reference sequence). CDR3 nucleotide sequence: TGTGCCAGTAGTTCCTCGACAGGGGGCCGAAACACCATATATTTT. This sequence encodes CASSSSTGGRNTIYF.

The CDR3 nucleotides read TGTGCCAGCACCCGCCCCGGGGGGCGGGAGACCCAGTACTTC. Encoded protein: CASTRPGGRETQYF. The chain couples TRBV6-5 to TRBJ2-5; D might be TRBD2 (7 bases). CDR1 is MNHEY and CDR2 is SVGAGI in the germline V gene. This CDR3 is built from 14 residues. Trimming took off 7 bases at V and 5 bases at J, with 17 bases between the two ends.

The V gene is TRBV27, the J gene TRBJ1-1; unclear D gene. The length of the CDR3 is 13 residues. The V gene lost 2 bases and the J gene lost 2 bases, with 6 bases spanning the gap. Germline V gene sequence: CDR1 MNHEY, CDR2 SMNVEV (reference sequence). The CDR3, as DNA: TGTGCCAGCAGTTTAACCGCTAACACTGAAGCTTTCTTT. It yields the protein CASSLTANTEAFF.

The CDR3 DNA reads TGTGCCAGTAGTATGTTGGGGAAGGATCAGCCCCAGCATTTT. Translated: CASSMLGKDQPQHF. This chain connects TRBV19 to TRBJ1-5, with D unclear. The CDR3 length is 14 residues. Germline assignment: CDR1 LNHDA and CDR2 SQIVND (reference sequence). The V gene lost 3 bases and the J gene lost 5 bases, with 11 bases spanning the gap. The variable domain in full, with the rest retrieved from reference TRBV19 and TRBJ1-5, is DGGITQSPKYLFRKEGQNVTLSCEQNLNHDAMYWYRQDPGQGLRLIYYSQIVNDFQKGDIAEGYSVSREKKESFPLTVTSAQKNPTAFYLCASSMLGKDQPQHFGDGTRLSIL.

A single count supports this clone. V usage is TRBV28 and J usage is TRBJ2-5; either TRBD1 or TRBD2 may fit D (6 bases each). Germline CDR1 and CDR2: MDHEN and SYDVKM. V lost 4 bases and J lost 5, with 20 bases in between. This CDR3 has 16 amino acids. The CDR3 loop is CASSSPVGGWGETQYF. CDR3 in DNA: TGTGCCAGCAGTTCCCCCGTGGGGGGCTGGGGGGAGACCCAGTACTTC.

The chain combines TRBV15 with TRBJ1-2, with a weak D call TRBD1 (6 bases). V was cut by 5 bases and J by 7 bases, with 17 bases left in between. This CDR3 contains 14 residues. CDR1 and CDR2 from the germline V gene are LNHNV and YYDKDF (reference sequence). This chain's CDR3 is CATSREGGSLGYTF. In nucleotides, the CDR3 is TGTGCCACCAGCCGCGAGGGGGGATCACTTGGCTACACCTTC.

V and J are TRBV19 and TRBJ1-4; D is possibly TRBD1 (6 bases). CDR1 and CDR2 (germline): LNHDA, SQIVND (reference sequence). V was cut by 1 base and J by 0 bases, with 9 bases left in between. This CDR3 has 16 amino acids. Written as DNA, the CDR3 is TGTGCCAGTAGTATAGGGGACATTGCAACTAATGAAAAACTGTTTTTT. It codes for CASSIGDIATNEKLFF.

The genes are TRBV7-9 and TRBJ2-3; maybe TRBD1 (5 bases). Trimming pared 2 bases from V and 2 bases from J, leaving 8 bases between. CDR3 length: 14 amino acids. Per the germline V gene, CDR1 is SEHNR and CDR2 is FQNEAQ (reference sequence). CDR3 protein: CASSLQQATDTQYF. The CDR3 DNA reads TGTGCCAGCAGCTTACAACAGGCCACAGATACGCAGTATTTT.